Following are 27 T cell receptor beta chains from one sample sequenced in a study of blood T cell repertoires in COVID-19. Clones were read by immunoSEQ multiplex PCR, and TCRdb kept only the in-frame ones, dropping some. The sample consists of a few hundred thousand clones, 87% of them appearing once. The sample comprised PBMCs or T cells enriched from blood (not recorded which). All receptors come from a woman in her twenties or thirties who had recovered from COVID-19.

This sequence joins TRBV14 and TRBJ1-1, with 10 positions matching TRBD1. The CDR3 length is 15 residues. The V gene end was trimmed by 3 bases and the J gene end by 5 bases; junction bases not matched to a gene: 6. Germline-derived CDR1 and CDR2 are SGHDN and FVKESK. The CDR3 loop reads CASSHSGQGFTEAFF. CDR3 sequence (DNA): TGTGCCAGCAGCCACTCGGGACAGGGGTTTACTGAAGCTTTCTTT. Based on the CDR3 plus reference TRBV14 and TRBJ1-1, the full variable domain is EAGVTQFPSHSVIEKGQTVTLRCDPISGHDNLYWYRRVMGKEIKFLLHFVKESKQDESGMPNNRFLAERTGGTYSTLKVQPAELEDSGVYFCASSHSGQGFTEAFFGQGTRLTVV.

The J gene is TRBJ2-2, the V gene TRBV6-4; TRBD2 is a possible D gene (5 bases). The germline V gene has CDR1 MRHNA and CDR2 SNTAGT. The V end was cut by 6 bases, the J end by 4 bases, with 15 bases between. This CDR3 contains 15 residues. CDR3 sequence reads: CASRPQPGGTGELFF. The CDR3 DNA follows: TGTGCCAGCAGACCCCAGCCAGGAGGCACCGGGGAGCTGTTTTTT.

CDR3 in DNA: TGTGCCAGCAGCCACCCCGGGAGCGCCGAATACTCCTACGAGCAGTACTTC. Translating gives CASSHPGSAEYSYEQYF. The chain joins TRBV7-9 to TRBJ2-7; tentatively, D is TRBD2 (6 bases). The germline V gene encodes CDR1 SEHNR and CDR2 FQNEAQ (reference sequence). This CDR3 is 17 amino acids long. V gave up 5 bases and J gave up 0 bases, with 20 bases separating them.

J is TRBJ2-5 and V is TRBV30; TRBD2 is a possible D gene (6 bases). This CDR3 region has 14 residues. Germline CDR1 GTSNPN, CDR2 SVGIG (reference sequence). The germline V and J ends were trimmed by 2 bases and 5 bases, with 15 bases remaining between them. The CDR3 DNA follows: TGTGCCTGGAGTCACGGGGGAATAGGCGAGACCCAGTACTTC. This gives the protein CAWSHGGIGETQYF.

The chain uses TRBV7-2 and TRBJ2-5; 8 bases are shared with TRBD1. The CDR3 has 15 amino acids. The trim removed 0 bases at V and 5 bases at J, leaving 5 bases unmatched. Per the germline V gene, CDR1 is SGHTA and CDR2 is FQGNSA. CDR3: CASSLARGLYETQYF. The CDR3 DNA sequence: TGTGCCAGCAGCTTAGCCAGGGGGCTTTATGAGACCCAGTACTTC.

The CDR3 sequence: CASSFGLAGHTDTQYF. The DNA for the CDR3 is TGCGCCAGCAGCTTCGGACTAGCGGGCCATACAGATACGCAGTATTTT. V gene TRBV5-1 combines with J gene TRBJ2-3, with 11 bases fitting TRBD2. Losses at the gene ends were 2 bases for V and 3 bases for J; bases not matched to a gene: 5. Germline loops: CDR1 SGHRS, CDR2 YFSETQ. The CDR3 covers 16 residues.

The chain recombines TRBV5-1 with TRBJ2-1, with TRBD2 matching over 12 bases. CDR1 and CDR2 (germline): SGHRS, YFSETQ. The J segment lost 8 bases and the V segment lost 4 bases, leaving 13 bases of the junction unmatched. CDR3 length: 17 amino acids. CDR3 region: CASSKAASGGAVDEQFF. The CDR3 DNA follows: TGCGCCAGCAGCAAGGCGGCTAGCGGGGGGGCCGTGGATGAGCAGTTCTTC. Combining the CDR3 with reference TRBV5-1 and TRBJ2-1 gives the whole variable domain KAGVTQTPRYLIKTRGQQVTLSCSPISGHRSVSWYQQTPGQGLQFLFEYFSETQRNKGNFPGRFSGRQFSNSRSEMNVSTLELGDSALYLCASSKAASGGAVDEQFFGPGTRLTVL.

The rearrangement links TRBV9 to TRBJ2-1, with D perhaps TRBD1 (6 bases). The V end was cut by 0 bases, the J end by 6 bases, with 10 bases between. Germline assignment: CDR1 SGDLS and CDR2 YYNGEE. The length of the CDR3 is 14 residues. The CDR3 DNA reads TGTGCCAGCAGCGTAGGCCTAGGGGGCAATGAGCAGTTCTTC. Protein: CASSVGLGGNEQFF.

Here the CDR3 reads CASSKRGFSNQPQHF. The CDR3 nucleotides are TGTGCCAGCTCCAAGCGCGGGTTCAGCAATCAGCCCCAGCATTTT. V usage is TRBV18 and J usage is TRBJ1-5; no clear D. Per germline, CDR1 KGHSH and CDR2 LQKENI. The ends were cut back, 6 bases at V and 1 base at J, with 13 bases in the middle. CDR3 length: 15 residues.

The chain recombines TRBV6-5 with TRBJ1-2; no reliable D call. The CDR3 has 14 residues. Germline V gene data show CDR1 as MNHEY and CDR2 as SVGAGI. Trimming shortened V by 6 bases and J by 4 bases, and 15 bases separated the two germline ends. Written as DNA, the CDR3 is TGTGCCAGCAGCCCAACCGACACATTCTATGGCTACACCTTC. As protein: CASSPTDTFYGYTF.

V and J are TRBV30 and TRBJ1-5; D remains ambiguous. Trimming cost V 2 bases and J 7 bases, with 18 bases left between them. The CDR3 contains 15 residues. Germline CDR1 reads GTSNPN; CDR2 reads SVGIG (reference sequence). The chain's CDR3 is CAWSTSGLVRQPQHF. In DNA, the CDR3 is TGTGCCTGGAGTACCTCTGGACTTGTCCGGCAGCCCCAGCATTTT.

The rearrangement joins TRBV9 to TRBJ2-3; tentative D call: TRBD2 (6 bases). Germline V lookup: CDR1 SGDLS, CDR2 YYNGEE. The CDR3 consists of 17 residues. Trimming stripped 4 bases from V and 1 base from J, with 19 bases between. CDR3 protein: CASSPRGVRVGTDTQYF. The DNA of the CDR3 is TGTGCCAGCAGCCCCCGCGGGGTGCGGGTGGGCACAGATACGCAGTATTTT.

This sequence joins TRBV6-5 and TRBJ1-3, with 7 bases identical to TRBD1. After removal of 6 bases from V and 4 bases from J, the junction contained 9 bases not matched to a gene. The germline CDR1 and CDR2 sequences are MNHEY and SVGAGI. The CDR3 runs to 15 residues. In DNA, the CDR3 is TGTGCCAGCAGAACCGGAGACAGGGCCGGAAACACCATATATTTT. Residues: CASRTGDRAGNTIYF.

The rearrangement joins TRBV29-1 to TRBJ1-2; tentative D call: TRBD1 (5 bases). The CDR3 totals 13 residues. Trimming cost V 4 bases and J 5 bases, with 14 bases left between them. Germline CDR1 reads SQVTM; CDR2 reads ANQGSEA. The CDR3 sequence is CSVAREGGYGYTF. The CDR3 DNA reads as TGCAGCGTTGCCAGGGAGGGCGGATATGGCTACACCTTC.

V gene TRBV3-1 (or the pseudogene TRBV3-2) combines with J gene TRBJ1-1; D is perhaps TRBD1 (5 bases). The CDR3 contains 14 residues. Trimming removed 1 base at V and 5 bases at J, with 11 bases between. CDR1 and CDR2 (germline): LGHDT, YNNKEL (reference sequence). The CDR3, as DNA: TGTGCCAGCAGCCAAGTCGACAGTCGGACTGAAGCTTTCTTT. Residues: CASSQVDSRTEAFF.

This sequence joins TRBV21-1 and TRBJ2-4; the table names TRBD2, a call not compared with the DNA. TRBV21-1 is termed a pseudogene. The length of the CDR3 is 20 residues. The CDR3 loop reads CASSNSPGLAAYLAKNIQYF. DNA of the CDR3: TGTGCCAGCAGCAACTCCCCGGGACTAGCGGCGTACCTAGCCAAAAACATTCAGTACTTC.

The chain recombines TRBV9 with TRBJ1-1; no clear D gene. Trimming shortened V by 6 bases and J by 0 bases, and 15 bases separated the two germline ends. Germline-derived CDR1 and CDR2 are SGDLS and YYNGEE. There are 15 residues in the CDR3. The CDR3 DNA sequence: TGTGCCAGCACCCAGACGGTCGACATGAACACTGAAGCTTTCTTT. Encoded protein: CASTQTVDMNTEAFF.

This chain uses TRBV4-2 with TRBJ2-1, with D uncertain. The CDR3 has 13 amino acids. The V end lost 5 bases, the J end lost 9 bases, and 14 bases lay between the germline ends. Germline loops: CDR1 LGHNA, CDR2 YNFKEQ. CDR3 residues: CASSLGQAVEQFF. DNA for the CDR3: TGTGCCAGCAGCTTAGGTCAGGCCGTTGAGCAGTTCTTC.

The rearrangement uses TRBV27 and TRBJ1-1, with D tentatively TRBD1 (5 bases). The germline V gene encodes CDR1 MNHEY and CDR2 SMNVEV (reference sequence). CDR3 size: 12 residues. The V and J ends lost 8 bases and 6 bases respectively, with 13 bases between them. This CDR3 reads CASGTLIAEAFF. CDR3 bases: TGTGCCAGCGGGACTTTGATCGCTGAAGCTTTCTTT.

The chain has TRBV6-1 and TRBJ1-4, with a possible D match to TRBD1 (5 bases). Germline assignment: CDR1 MNHNS and CDR2 SASEGT. Trimming cost V 1 base and J 8 bases, with 14 bases left between them. CDR3 length: 15 residues. CDR3 bases: TGTGCCAGCAGTGAAGGAAGCCAGGGAGGGGAAAAACTGTTTTTT. This sequence encodes CASSEGSQGGEKLFF.

V gene TRBV7-6 combines with J gene TRBJ2-7, with TRBD1 matching over 7 bases. Per germline, CDR1 SGHVS and CDR2 FNYEAQ. After removal of 4 bases from V and 7 bases from J, the junction contained 4 bases not matched to a gene. The CDR3 has 12 amino acids. CDR3 loop: CASSSTGWEQYF. Here the CDR3 DNA reads TGTGCCAGCAGCTCGACAGGGTGGGAGCAGTACTTC.

The chain recombines TRBV10-3 with TRBJ2-7; D is ambiguous. CDR1 and CDR2 from the germline V gene are ENHRY and SYGVKD. The CDR3 extends over 13 amino acids. Trimming removed 5 bases from V and 6 bases from J, with 14 bases in between. CDR3 residues: CAISFSPSREQYF. The CDR3 nucleotides are TGTGCCATCAGTTTCTCCCCCTCCCGCGAGCAGTACTTC.

This clone was counted only a few times. The chain employs TRBV11-2 and TRBJ1-2; D gene uncertain. Germline lookup yields CDR1 SGHAT and CDR2 FQNNGV. The CDR3 contains 14 residues. Between the trimmed V and J ends, which lost 4 bases and 3 bases, there was a span of 12 bases. CDR3: CASSSRGDYYGYTF. The CDR3 DNA is TGTGCCAGCAGCTCCCGCGGCGACTACTATGGCTACACCTTC.

The rearrangement links TRBV30 to TRBJ2-7; possible D gene TRBD1, 6 bases. The CDR3 loop spans 12 amino acids. Trimming left V 2 bases short and J 7 bases short, with 12 bases between. CDR1 is GTSNPN and CDR2 is SVGIG in the germline V gene (reference sequence). In nucleotides, the CDR3 is TGTGCCTGGAGTCAAGGGGACATAGAGCAGTACTTC. This gives the protein CAWSQGDIEQYF.

The chain has TRBV9 and TRBJ1-1; possibly TRBD1 for D (6 bases). The CDR3 totals 15 residues. CDR1 is SGDLS, CDR2 YYNGEE, per germline. With 3 bases removed from V and 0 bases from J, the gap between germline ends came to 12 bases. CDR3 bases: TGTGCCAGCAGCGACCGACAGGCATTGAACACTGAAGCTTTCTTT. This encodes CASSDRQALNTEAFF.

V usage is TRBV4-1 and J usage is TRBJ1-2; 7 bases match TRBD1. Germline CDR1 and CDR2: MGHRA and YSYEKL. V was pared by 4 bases and J by 5 bases, with 19 bases of the junction left unmatched. This CDR3 has 18 residues. The CDR3 DNA sequence: TGCGCCAGCAGCCCGGGGACAGCTTTTGATTTTAATAGGTATGGCTACACCTTC. Its translation: CASSPGTAFDFNRYGYTF.

This chain uses TRBV6-5 with TRBJ1-2; D might be TRBD1 (6 bases). Per the germline V gene, CDR1 is MNHEY and CDR2 is SVGAGI. Between the trimmed V and J ends, which lost 6 bases and 6 bases, there was a span of 14 bases. CDR3 length equals 13 residues. The CDR3 protein is CASRAGAKDGYTF. The CDR3 region has the DNA TGTGCCAGCAGGGCGGGGGCGAAGGATGGCTACACCTTC.